A single sample gave rise to the 9 T cell receptor beta chains below, sequenced in a study of Ad26.COV2.S vaccination and SARS-CoV-2 variants. Sample treatment: approximately 18 received Ad26.COV2.S at low or high dose, single or two shots; about five received placebo; per-sample allocation not given. Samples were taken on day 63 after the first vaccine or placebo injection. Some clones are missing from TCRdb's copy, which holds only in-frame ones; the method was immunoSEQ multiplex PCR. Of around 300,000 clones listed, approximately 87% are singletons. The sequenced sample was peripheral blood, obtained in a trial of Ad26.COV2.S vaccine versus placebo. The receptor source for this set is a person between 18 and 65 years old who received the Ad26.COV2.S COVID-19 vaccine or a placebo.

This chain links TRBV29-1 with TRBJ1-1, with unresolved D. V gave up 5 bases and J gave up 0 bases, with 10 bases separating them. Germline V gives CDR1 SQVTM, CDR2 ANQGSEA. CDR3 length: 13 amino acids. This CDR3 reads CSVRPLMNTEAFF. In nucleotides, the CDR3 is TGCAGCGTTCGTCCGCTCATGAACACTGAAGCTTTCTTT.

The chain is built from TRBV3-1 (or the pseudogene TRBV3-2) and TRBJ2-3; 10 bases line up with TRBD2. V dropped 4 bases and J dropped 4; count of bases not matched to a gene: 8. CDR1 and CDR2 from the germline V gene are LGHDT and YNNKEL (reference sequence). This CDR3 contains 16 residues. CDR3 bases: TGTGCCAGCAGCCGGGATCCCGGGACTAGCGCAGATACGCAGTATTTT. This encodes CASSRDPGTSADTQYF.

This clone was counted a few times. J is TRBJ1-6 and V is TRBV3-1 (or the pseudogene TRBV3-2); TRBD1 matches at 7 bases. The J segment lost 9 bases and the V segment lost 1 base, leaving 3 bases of the junction unmatched. The CDR3 covers 14 residues. Per germline, CDR1 LGHDT and CDR2 YNNKEL (reference sequence). The DNA of the CDR3 is TGTGCCAGCAGCCAAGCAGGGGGAGTTTCACCCCTCCACTTT. Protein: CASSQAGGVSPLHF.

CDR3 protein: CATSRDNIREGYSNQPQHF. DNA for the CDR3: TGTGCCACCAGCAGAGATAACATTCGGGAGGGGTATAGCAATCAGCCCCAGCATTTT. V usage is TRBV15 and J usage is TRBJ1-5, with D possibly TRBD1 on 5 matching bases. The V end was cut by 0 bases, the J end by 0 bases, with 18 bases between. Looked up from germline, CDR1 is LNHNV and CDR2 is YYDKDF (reference sequence). The CDR3 runs 19 residues.

The rearrangement links TRBV12-3 or TRBV12-4 to TRBJ1-2; no definite D call. The germline V and J ends were trimmed by 2 bases and 3 bases, with 4 bases remaining between them. This CDR3 has 12 amino acids. In DNA, the CDR3 is TGTGCCAGCAGTTTATGGGACTATGGCTACACCTTC. Its protein is CASSLWDYGYTF.

V gene TRBV28 combines with J gene TRBJ1-4; D not resolved. Germline CDR1 reads MDHEN; CDR2 reads SYDVKM. The V gene lost 6 bases and the J gene lost 8 bases, with 13 bases spanning the gap. There are 13 residues in the CDR3. CDR3 sequence reads: CASSLLVGEKLFF. As DNA, the CDR3 is TGTGCCAGCAGCTTGTTGGTGGGGGAAAAACTGTTTTTT.

The chain employs TRBV12-3 or TRBV12-4 and TRBJ1-4; no firm D call. Between the trimmed V and J ends, which lost 7 bases and 5 bases, there was a span of 8 bases. The length of the CDR3 is 12 residues. Here the CDR3 reads CASNTENEKLFF. CDR3 DNA sequence: TGTGCCAGCAATACGGAGAATGAAAAACTGTTTTTT.

V usage is TRBV4-2 and J usage is TRBJ2-1, with D perhaps matching TRBD1 or TRBD2 (6 bases each). CDR3 length: 15 residues. The V and J ends lost 1 base and 4 bases respectively, with 11 bases between them. Germline CDR1 and CDR2: LGHNA and YNFKEQ. As DNA, the CDR3 is TGTGCCAGCAGCCAAGGGGGGGCGGGATACAATGAGCAGTTCTTC. The encoded protein is CASSQGGAGYNEQFF.

This clone was seen a single time. The rearrangement links TRBV4-1 to TRBJ2-3, with TRBD2 as a possible D gene (6 bases). The germline V gene has CDR1 MGHRA and CDR2 YSYEKL. The CDR3 sequence is 16 residues long. Trimming stripped 1 base from V and 5 bases from J, with 16 bases between. CDR3 DNA: TGCGCCAGCAGCCAAGCCCTCGGGGGTGCGGGAGATACGCAGTATTTT. Amino acids: CASSQALGGAGDTQYF.